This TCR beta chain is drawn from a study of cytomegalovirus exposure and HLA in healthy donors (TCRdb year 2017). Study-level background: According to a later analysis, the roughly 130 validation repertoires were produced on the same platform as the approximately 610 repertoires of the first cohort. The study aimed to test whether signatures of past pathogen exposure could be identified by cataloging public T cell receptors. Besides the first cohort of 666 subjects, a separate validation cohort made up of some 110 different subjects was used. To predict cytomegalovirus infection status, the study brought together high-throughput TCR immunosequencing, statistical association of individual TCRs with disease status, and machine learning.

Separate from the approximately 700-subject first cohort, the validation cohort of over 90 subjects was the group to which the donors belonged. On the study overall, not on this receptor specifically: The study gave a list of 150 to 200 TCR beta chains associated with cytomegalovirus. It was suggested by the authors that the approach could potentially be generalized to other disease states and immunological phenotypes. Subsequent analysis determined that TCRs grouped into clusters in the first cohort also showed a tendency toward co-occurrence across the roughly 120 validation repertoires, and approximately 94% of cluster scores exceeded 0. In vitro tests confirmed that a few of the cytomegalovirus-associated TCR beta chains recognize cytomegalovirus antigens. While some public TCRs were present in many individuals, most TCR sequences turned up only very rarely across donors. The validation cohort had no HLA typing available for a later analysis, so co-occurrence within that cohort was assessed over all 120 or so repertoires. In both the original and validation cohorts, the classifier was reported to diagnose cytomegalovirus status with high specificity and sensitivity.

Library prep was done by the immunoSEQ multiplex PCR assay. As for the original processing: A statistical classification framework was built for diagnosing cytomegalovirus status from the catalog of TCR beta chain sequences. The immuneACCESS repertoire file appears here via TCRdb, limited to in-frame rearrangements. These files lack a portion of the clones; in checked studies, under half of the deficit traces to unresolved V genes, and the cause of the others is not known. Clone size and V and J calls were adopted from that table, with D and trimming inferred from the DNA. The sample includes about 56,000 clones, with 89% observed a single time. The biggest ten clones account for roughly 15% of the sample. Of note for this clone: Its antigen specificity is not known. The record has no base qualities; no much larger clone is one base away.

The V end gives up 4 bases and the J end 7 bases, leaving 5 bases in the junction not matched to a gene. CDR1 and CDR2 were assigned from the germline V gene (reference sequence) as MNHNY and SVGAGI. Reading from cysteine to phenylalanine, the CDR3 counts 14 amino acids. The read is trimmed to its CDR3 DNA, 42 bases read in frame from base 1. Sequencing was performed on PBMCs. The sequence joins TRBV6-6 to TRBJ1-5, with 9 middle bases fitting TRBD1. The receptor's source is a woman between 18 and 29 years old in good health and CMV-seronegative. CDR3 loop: CASSSIQGAQPQHF. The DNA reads TGTGCCAGCAGTTCAATACAGGGGGCACAGCCCCAGCATTTT.